One and the same sample provided the 21 T cell receptor beta chains below, sequenced in a study of cytomegalovirus exposure and HLA in healthy donors. The PCR made use of 60 Vbeta and 13 Jbeta primers. Here immunoSEQ multiplex PCR was the method, and the copy in TCRdb shows in-frame clones only, minus some. Of more than 85,000 clones in the sample, 80% to 85% were seen once. The source material was PBMCs. The receptors come from a woman in her fifties or sixties in good health and CMV-seropositive.

The chain joins TRBV15 to TRBJ2-1; 7 bases line up with TRBD2. The germline V gene has CDR1 LNHNV and CDR2 YYDKDF (reference sequence). J was trimmed by 5 bases and V by 1 base; bases with no gene match: 8. This CDR3 has 16 residues. As DNA, the CDR3 is TGTGCCACCAGCAGAGGTCCAGCCCTAGCGGACAATGAGCAGTTCTTC. This sequence encodes CATSRGPALADNEQFF.

The chain couples TRBV5-1 to TRBJ1-5; D uncertain. The CDR3 covers 13 residues. V shed 2 bases and J shed 5 bases, with 8 bases lying between them. CDR1 SGHRS and CDR2 YFSETQ come from the germline V gene. This chain's CDR3 is CASSLEADQPQHF. CDR3 DNA: TGCGCCAGCAGCTTAGAAGCTGATCAGCCCCAGCATTTT.

The chain couples TRBV4-1 to TRBJ2-7; D not certain. Trimming took off 2 bases at V and 4 bases at J, with 9 bases between the two ends. The CDR3 is 13 amino acids. CDR1 MGHRA and CDR2 YSYEKL come from the germline V gene. The CDR3 loop reads CASSQQDGYEQYF. CDR3 DNA: TGCGCCAGCAGCCAACAGGATGGTTACGAGCAGTACTTC.

This clone occurred a few times. This rearrangement joins TRBV6-1 to TRBJ2-7; 12 bases line up with TRBD2. Germline V lookup: CDR1 MNHNS, CDR2 SASEGT. This CDR3 has 15 amino acids. The trim removed 6 bases at V and 6 bases at J, leaving 9 bases unmatched. The CDR3 DNA is TGTGCCAGCAGGAATCTAGCGGGAGGGCCGGGCGAGCAGTACTTC. It specifies CASRNLAGGPGEQYF.

V gene TRBV5-1 combines with J gene TRBJ2-5; the match to TRBD2 covers 14 bases. V was clipped by 3 bases and J by 4 bases; unmatched bases: 11. This CDR3 has 18 residues. Germline values: CDR1 SGHRS, CDR2 YFSETQ. The DNA of the CDR3 is TGCGCCAGCAGCTCAGGGACTAGCGGGAGAACAGGATTAGAGACCCAGTACTTC. Amino acids: CASSSGTSGRTGLETQYF.

J is TRBJ1-4 and V is TRBV12-5, with D maybe TRBD1 (6 bases). This CDR3 spans 16 amino acids. Between the trimmed V and J ends, which lost 1 base and 6 bases, there was a span of 15 bases. The germline V gene encodes CDR1 LGHNT and CDR2 FRNRAP. CDR3 bases: TGTGCTAGTGGTTTGGGGCCGGGACAAGGTTATGAAAAACTGTTTTTT. It translates to CASGLGPGQGYEKLFF.

The rearrangement uses TRBV7-2 and TRBJ2-1; D is perhaps TRBD1 (5 bases). CDR1 and CDR2 from the germline V gene are SGHTA and FQGNSA. This CDR3 is built from 15 residues. V lost 5 bases to trimming and J lost 2 bases, with 13 bases between them. CDR3 in amino acids: CASSPDIGAYNEQFF. The CDR3 coding sequence is TGTGCCAGCAGCCCGGACATCGGAGCCTACAATGAGCAGTTCTTC.

V usage is TRBV2 and J usage is TRBJ1-6; TRBD1 might be the D (6 bases). V was clipped by 1 base and J by 7 bases, with 20 bases between them. Germline values: CDR1 SNHLY, CDR2 FYNNEI. There are 18 residues in the CDR3. CDR3 residues: CASSEVGFGGGQNSPLHF. The DNA of the CDR3 is TGTGCCAGCAGTGAAGTCGGGTTTGGGGGCGGTCAAAATTCACCCCTCCACTTT. The entire variable domain, with the rest obtained from reference TRBV2 and TRBJ1-6, is as follows: EPEVTQTPSHQVTQMGQEVILRCVPISNHLYFYWYRQILGQKVEFLVSFYNNEISEKSEIFDDQFSVERPDGSNFTLKIRSTKLEDSAMYFCASSEVGFGGGQNSPLHFGNGTRLTVT.

The genes are TRBV6-1 and TRBJ1-1; D remains unclear. CDR1 and CDR2 (germline): MNHNS, SASEGT. This CDR3 has 15 amino acids. V lost 1 base and J 5 bases, leaving 14 bases between the germline ends. In nucleotides, the CDR3 is TGTGCCAGCAGTGAAGAGAGGTGGTTGCGGACTGAAGCTTTCTTT. Encoded protein: CASSEERWLRTEAFF.

The chain combines TRBV11-2 with TRBJ2-5; 12 bases are shared with TRBD2. Germline loops: CDR1 SGHAT, CDR2 FQNNGV. The CDR3 consists of 17 residues. J was trimmed by 4 bases and V by 0 bases; bases with no gene match: 6. CDR3: CASSLERTSGMGETQYF. CDR3 sequence (DNA): TGTGCCAGCAGCTTAGAGCGGACTAGCGGGATGGGAGAGACCCAGTACTTC.

This clone came up a few times. The J gene is TRBJ1-2, the V gene TRBV20-1; perhaps TRBD1 as D (5 bases). Germline CDR1 and CDR2: DFQATT and SNEGSKA (reference sequence). Between the trimmed V and J ends, which lost 6 bases and 9 bases, there was a span of 14 bases. This CDR3 has 11 amino acids. CDR3 sequence (DNA): TGCAGTGCCCTGCCGGGGGGAAGCTACACCTTC. Its protein product is CSALPGGSYTF.

This clone was counted between two and nine times. The chain uses TRBV30 and TRBJ2-7; D perhaps matches TRBD1 (6 bases). Deletions cut 4 bases from V and 0 bases from J, with 10 bases between. The CDR3 is 13 residues long. Germline CDR1 and CDR2: GTSNPN and SVGIG (reference sequence). CDR3 sequence reads: CAWTLDSSYEQYF. Written as DNA, the CDR3 is TGTGCCTGGACCCTGGACAGCTCCTACGAGCAGTACTTC.

This chain connects TRBV28 to TRBJ2-7; D remains unclear. The CDR3 consists of 11 residues. Per germline, CDR1 MDHEN and CDR2 SYDVKM. The DNA for the CDR3 is TGTTCGACTGGTTACTCCTACGAGCAGTACTTC. Its translation: CSTGYSYEQYF.

The V call is TRBV7-2, the J call TRBJ2-1; 11 positions match TRBD2. The CDR3 loop spans 15 amino acids. Germline assignment: CDR1 SGHTA and CDR2 FQGNSA. Germline trimming cut 5 bases from V and 9 bases from J; bases unmatched to any gene: 9. CDR3 DNA sequence: TGTGCCAGCAGCATAACTAGCGGGAGAGGTTCTGAGCAGTTCTTC. Protein product: CASSITSGRGSEQFF.

The chain joins TRBV21-1 to TRBJ2-2; TRBD1, the table's D call, lacks a check against the DNA. TRBV21-1 has pseudogene status. This CDR3 has 17 amino acids. CDR3 in amino acids: CASSKVRGHQNTGELFF. CDR3 coding DNA: TGTGCCAGCAGCAAAGTAAGGGGCCATCAGAACACCGGGGAGCTGTTTTTT.

The chain joins TRBV29-1 to TRBJ1-2; D perhaps matches TRBD1 (6 bases). Trimming removed 6 bases from V and 3 bases from J, with 11 bases in between. The CDR3 is 12 residues long. Germline lookup yields CDR1 SQVTM and CDR2 ANQGSEA. The CDR3 loop reads CSVIHRDYGYTF. The CDR3 bases are TGCAGCGTCATTCACAGGGACTATGGCTACACCTTC.

In this sample, this clone turned up once. The chain links TRBV19 to TRBJ1-2; maybe TRBD1 (6 bases). Deletions cut 6 bases from V and 4 bases from J, with 18 bases between. The CDR3 length is 15 residues. CDR1 is LNHDA, CDR2 SQIVND, per germline (reference sequence). This CDR3 reads CASSFQLRGGYGYTF. In DNA, the CDR3 is TGTGCCAGTAGCTTCCAATTGAGAGGGGGCTATGGCTACACCTTC. Complete variable domain (other parts from reference TRBV19 and TRBJ1-2): DGGITQSPKYLFRKEGQNVTLSCEQNLNHDAMYWYRQDPGQGLRLIYYSQIVNDFQKGDIAEGYSVSREKKESFPLTVTSAQKNPTAFYLCASSFQLRGGYGYTFGSGTRLTVV.

This chain connects TRBV19 to TRBJ2-4; TRBD1 matches 9 bases. The CDR3 has 13 amino acids. V shed 7 bases, J shed 7 bases, and the junction held 5 bases outside the gene matches. The V gene's germline CDR1 is LNHDA and CDR2 SQIVND (reference sequence). The CDR3 protein is CASKGQGGNIQYF. CDR3 sequence (DNA): TGTGCCAGTAAGGGACAGGGAGGGAACATTCAGTACTTC.

The chain employs TRBV11-1 and TRBJ2-7, with a weak D call TRBD2 (5 bases). The CDR3 sequence is 14 residues long. From germline, CDR1 is SGHAT and CDR2 FQDESV (reference sequence). V was trimmed by 5 bases and J by 2 bases, leaving 13 bases between them. The CDR3: CASSPGLAAYEQYF. The CDR3 nucleotides read TGTGCCAGCAGCCCGGGGTTAGCTGCCTACGAGCAGTACTTC.

This chain links TRBV28 with TRBJ2-5, with 9 bases that match TRBD2. V lost 6 bases to trimming and J lost 6 bases; unmatched junction nucleotides: 8. Germline V lookup: CDR1 MDHEN, CDR2 SYDVKM. The CDR3 is made up of 14 amino acids. The CDR3 region has the DNA TGTGCCAGCAGCCGTAGCGGGAGCGCAAAGACCCAGTACTTC. This translates into CASSRSGSAKTQYF.

The J gene is TRBJ1-2, the V gene TRBV5-1; no definite D call. Trimming stripped 0 bases from V and 1 base from J, with 22 bases between. Germline-derived CDR1 and CDR2 are SGHRS and YFSETQ. The CDR3 loop spans 19 amino acids. CDR3: CASSLASGFSTEYNYGYTF. Written as DNA, the CDR3 is TGCGCCAGCAGCTTGGCCTCCGGTTTTTCCACCGAATATAACTATGGCTACACCTTC.